Below, one TCR beta chain is given with its context. Its specificity is not known. Individual cDNA molecules were tagged with unique molecular identifiers, the study reported. TCRdb redid the calling of the 5' RACE reads with MiXCR, one entry per CDR3 protein. Among over 95,000 distinct CDR3 sequences listed, roughly 15% were seen once. This record comes from a study of early T cells in non-severe SARS-CoV-2 infection. Across the whole study: Bulk RNA taken from unsorted whole blood was sequenced, leaving chains unpaired. General study findings and limits: Database matching using VDJdb favored anti-spike CD8 responses, with private and CD4 specificities left missing.

With 5 bases removed from V and 0 bases from J, the gap between germline ends came to 9 bases. Germline CDR1 is SQVTM and CDR2 is ANQGSEA. This CDR3 is 13 amino acids long. This TCR was recovered from an adult who was a healthcare worker with PCR-confirmed SARS-CoV-2 infection or an uninfected control (not recorded which). The V call is TRBV29-1, the J call TRBJ2-3; D uncertain. The sample comprised whole blood. This CDR3 reads CSVFWDSTDTQYF. CDR3 coding DNA: TGCAGCGTTTTTTGGGATAGCACAGATACGCAGTATTTT.